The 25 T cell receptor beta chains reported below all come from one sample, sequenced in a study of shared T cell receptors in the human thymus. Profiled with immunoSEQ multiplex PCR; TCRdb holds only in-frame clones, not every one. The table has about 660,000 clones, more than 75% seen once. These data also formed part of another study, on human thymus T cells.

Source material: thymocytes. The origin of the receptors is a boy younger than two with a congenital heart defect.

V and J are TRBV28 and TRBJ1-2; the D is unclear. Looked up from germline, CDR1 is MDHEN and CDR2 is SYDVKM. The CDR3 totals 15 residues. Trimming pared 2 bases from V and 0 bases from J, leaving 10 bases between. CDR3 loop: CASSLPREPNYGYTF. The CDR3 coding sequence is TGTGCCAGCAGTTTACCCCGGGAGCCTAACTATGGCTACACCTTC.

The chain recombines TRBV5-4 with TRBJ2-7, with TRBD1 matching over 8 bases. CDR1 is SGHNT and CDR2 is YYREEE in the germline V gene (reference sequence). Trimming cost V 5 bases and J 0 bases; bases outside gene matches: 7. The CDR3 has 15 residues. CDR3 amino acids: CASSPGTGISYEQYF. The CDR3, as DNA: TGTGCCAGCAGTCCCGGGACAGGTATCTCCTACGAGCAGTACTTC.

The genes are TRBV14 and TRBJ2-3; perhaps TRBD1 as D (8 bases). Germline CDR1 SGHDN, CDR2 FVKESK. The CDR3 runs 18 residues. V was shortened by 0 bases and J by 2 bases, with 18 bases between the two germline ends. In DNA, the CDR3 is TGTGCCAGCAGCCAAGAACCCCGGACAGGGAGGGTCACAGATACGCAGTATTTT. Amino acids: CASSQEPRTGRVTDTQYF.

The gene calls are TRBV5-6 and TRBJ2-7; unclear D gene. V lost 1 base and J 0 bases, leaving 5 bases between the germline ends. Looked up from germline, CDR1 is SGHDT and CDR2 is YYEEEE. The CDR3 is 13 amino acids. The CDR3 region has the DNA TGTGCCAGCAGCTTGTACACCTCCTACGAGCAGTACTTC. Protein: CASSLYTSYEQYF.

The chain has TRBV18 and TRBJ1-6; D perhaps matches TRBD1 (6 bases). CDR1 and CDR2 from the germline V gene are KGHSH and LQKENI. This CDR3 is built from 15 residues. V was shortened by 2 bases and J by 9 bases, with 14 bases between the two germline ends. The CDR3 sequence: CASSPSDSLPSPLHF. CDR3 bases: TGTGCCAGCTCACCATCGGACAGTCTTCCTTCACCCCTCCACTTT.

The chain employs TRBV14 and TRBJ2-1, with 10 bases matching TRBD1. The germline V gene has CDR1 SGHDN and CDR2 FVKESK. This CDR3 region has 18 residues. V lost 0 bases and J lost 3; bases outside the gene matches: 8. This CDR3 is CASSQETTTGGFYNEQFF. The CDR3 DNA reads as TGTGCCAGCAGCCAAGAGACCACGACAGGGGGCTTCTACAATGAGCAGTTCTTC. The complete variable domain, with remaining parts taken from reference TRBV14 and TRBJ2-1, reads EAGVTQFPSHSVIEKGQTVTLRCDPISGHDNLYWYRRVMGKEIKFLLHFVKESKQDESGMPNNRFLAERTGGTYSTLKVQPAELEDSGVYFCASSQETTTGGFYNEQFFGPGTRLTVL.

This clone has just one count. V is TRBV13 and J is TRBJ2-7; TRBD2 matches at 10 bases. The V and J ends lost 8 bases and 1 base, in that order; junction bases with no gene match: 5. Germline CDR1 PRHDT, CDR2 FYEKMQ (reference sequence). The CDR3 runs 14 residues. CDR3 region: CASLAGGRSYEQYF. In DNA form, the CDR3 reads TGTGCCAGCTTAGCGGGGGGTAGATCCTACGAGCAGTACTTC.

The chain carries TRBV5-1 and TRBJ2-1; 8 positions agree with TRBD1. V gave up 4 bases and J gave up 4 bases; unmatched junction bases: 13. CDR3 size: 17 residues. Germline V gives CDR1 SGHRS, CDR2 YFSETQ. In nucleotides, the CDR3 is TGCGCCAGCAGCCAACCGCAGGGGGCAGGAGGATACAATGAGCAGTTCTTC. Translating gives CASSQPQGAGGYNEQFF.

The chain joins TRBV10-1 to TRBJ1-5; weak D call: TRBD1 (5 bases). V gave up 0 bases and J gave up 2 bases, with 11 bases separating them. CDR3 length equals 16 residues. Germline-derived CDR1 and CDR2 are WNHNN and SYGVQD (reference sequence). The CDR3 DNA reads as TGCGCCAGCAGTGAGTCAGGCAGGGCTGGCAATCAGCCCCAGCATTTT. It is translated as CASSESGRAGNQPQHF.

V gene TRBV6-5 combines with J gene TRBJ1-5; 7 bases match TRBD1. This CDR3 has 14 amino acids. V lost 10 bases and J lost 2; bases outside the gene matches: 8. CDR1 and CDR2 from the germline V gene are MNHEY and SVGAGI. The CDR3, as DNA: TGTGCCACCCATCAGGGGGGCCGCAATCAGCCCCAGCATTTT. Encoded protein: CATHQGGRNQPQHF.

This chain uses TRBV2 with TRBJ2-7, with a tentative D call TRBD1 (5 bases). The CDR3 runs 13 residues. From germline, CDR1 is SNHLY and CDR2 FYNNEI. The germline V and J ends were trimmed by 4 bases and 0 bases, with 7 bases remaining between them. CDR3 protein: CASSVDTSYEQYF. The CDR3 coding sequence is TGTGCCAGCAGTGTGGACACCTCCTACGAGCAGTACTTC.

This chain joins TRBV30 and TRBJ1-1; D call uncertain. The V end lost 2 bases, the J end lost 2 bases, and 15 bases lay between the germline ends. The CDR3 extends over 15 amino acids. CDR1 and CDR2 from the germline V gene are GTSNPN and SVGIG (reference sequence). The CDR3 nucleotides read TGTGCCTGGAGTTCCGGTCTCGGGATCAACACTGAAGCTTTCTTT. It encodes CAWSSGLGINTEAFF.

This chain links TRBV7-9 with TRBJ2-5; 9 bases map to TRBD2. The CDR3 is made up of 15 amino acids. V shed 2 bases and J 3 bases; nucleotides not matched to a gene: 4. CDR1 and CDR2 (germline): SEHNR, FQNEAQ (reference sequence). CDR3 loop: CASSLRVAGEETQYF. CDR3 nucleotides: TGTGCCAGCAGCTTAAGGGTAGCGGGAGAAGAGACCCAGTACTTC.

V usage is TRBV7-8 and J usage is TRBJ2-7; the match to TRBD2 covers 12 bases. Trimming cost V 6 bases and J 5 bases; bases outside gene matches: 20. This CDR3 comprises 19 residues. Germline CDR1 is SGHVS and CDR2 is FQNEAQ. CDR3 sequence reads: CASRNSRGLAGGPVHEQYF. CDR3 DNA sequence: TGTGCCAGCAGGAACTCCAGGGGTCTAGCGGGAGGGCCAGTTCACGAGCAGTACTTC.

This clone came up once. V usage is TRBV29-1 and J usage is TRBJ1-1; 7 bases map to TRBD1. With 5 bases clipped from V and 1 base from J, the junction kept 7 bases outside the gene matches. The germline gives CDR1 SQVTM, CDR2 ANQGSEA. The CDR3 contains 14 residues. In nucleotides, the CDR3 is TGCAGCGTTCTGGAGACAGGGCAGAACACTGAAGCTTTCTTT. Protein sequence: CSVLETGQNTEAFF.

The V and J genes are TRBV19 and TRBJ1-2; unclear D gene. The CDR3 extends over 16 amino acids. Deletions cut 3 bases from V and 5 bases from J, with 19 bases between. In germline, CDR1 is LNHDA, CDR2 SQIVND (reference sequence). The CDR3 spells CASSIEAPEAGYGYTF. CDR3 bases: TGTGCCAGTAGTATTGAGGCCCCGGAGGCGGGGTATGGCTACACCTTC.

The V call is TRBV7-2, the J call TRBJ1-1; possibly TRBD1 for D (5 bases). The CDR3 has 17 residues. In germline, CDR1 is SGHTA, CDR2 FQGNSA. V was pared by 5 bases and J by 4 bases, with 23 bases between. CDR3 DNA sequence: TGTGCCAGCAGCCCAAAAAGGGATCCAGGGCGGTGCACTGAAGCTTTCTTT. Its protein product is CASSPKRDPGRCTEAFF.

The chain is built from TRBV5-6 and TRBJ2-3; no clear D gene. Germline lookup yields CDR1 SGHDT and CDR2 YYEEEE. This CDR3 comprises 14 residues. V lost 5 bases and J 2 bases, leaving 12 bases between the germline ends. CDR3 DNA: TGTGCCAGCAGGGCCAGGAAACCCACAGATACGCAGTATTTT. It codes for CASRARKPTDTQYF.

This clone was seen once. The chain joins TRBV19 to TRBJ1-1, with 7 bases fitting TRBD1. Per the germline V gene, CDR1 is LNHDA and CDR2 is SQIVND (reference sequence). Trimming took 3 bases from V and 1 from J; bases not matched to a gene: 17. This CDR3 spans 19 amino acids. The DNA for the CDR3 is TGTGCCAGTAGTATCAAGGAGTGTGACAGGGTGAACGGGAACACTGAAGCTTTCTTT. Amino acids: CASSIKECDRVNGNTEAFF. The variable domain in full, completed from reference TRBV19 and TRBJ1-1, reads DGGITQSPKYLFRKEGQNVTLSCEQNLNHDAMYWYRQDPGQGLRLIYYSQIVNDFQKGDIAEGYSVSREKKESFPLTVTSAQKNPTAFYLCASSIKECDRVNGNTEAFFGQGTRLTVV.

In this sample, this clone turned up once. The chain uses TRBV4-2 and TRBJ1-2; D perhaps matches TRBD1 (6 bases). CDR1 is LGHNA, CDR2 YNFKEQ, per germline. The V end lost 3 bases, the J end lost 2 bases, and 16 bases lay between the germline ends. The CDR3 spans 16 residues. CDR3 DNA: TGTGCCAGCAGCCAGGCCCAACGCGACAGGAACTATGGCTACACCTTC. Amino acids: CASSQAQRDRNYGYTF.

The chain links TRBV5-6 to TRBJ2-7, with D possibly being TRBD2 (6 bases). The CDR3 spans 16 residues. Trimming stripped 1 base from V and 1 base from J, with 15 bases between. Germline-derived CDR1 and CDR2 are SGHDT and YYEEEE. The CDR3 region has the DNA TGTGCCAGCAGCTTGAGGGGTCGGGGGACGTCCTACGAGCAGTACTTC. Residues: CASSLRGRGTSYEQYF. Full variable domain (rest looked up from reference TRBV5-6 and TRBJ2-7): DAGVTQSPTHLIKTRGQQVTLRCSPKSGHDTVSWYQQALGQGPQFIFQYYEEEERQRGNFPDRFSGHQFPNYSSELNVNALLLGDSALYLCASSLRGRGTSYEQYFGPGTRLTVT.

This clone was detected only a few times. Here the CDR3 DNA reads TGTGCCACCGTGCACAGGTTCAGCGGGGAGCTGTTTTTT. The encoded protein is CATVHRFSGELFF. This rearrangement joins TRBV10-3 to TRBJ2-2; weak D call: TRBD1 (5 bases). Germline V gene lookup returns CDR1 ENHRY and CDR2 SYGVKD. The CDR3 has 13 residues. V was trimmed by 10 bases and J by 7 bases, leaving 16 bases between them.

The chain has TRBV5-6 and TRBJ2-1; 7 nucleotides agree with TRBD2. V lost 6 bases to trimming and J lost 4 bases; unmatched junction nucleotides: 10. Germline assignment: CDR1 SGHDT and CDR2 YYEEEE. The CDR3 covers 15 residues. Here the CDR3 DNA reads TGTGCCAGCACCATGGGGGGGGTTTGGTACAATGAGCAGTTCTTC. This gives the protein CASTMGGVWYNEQFF.

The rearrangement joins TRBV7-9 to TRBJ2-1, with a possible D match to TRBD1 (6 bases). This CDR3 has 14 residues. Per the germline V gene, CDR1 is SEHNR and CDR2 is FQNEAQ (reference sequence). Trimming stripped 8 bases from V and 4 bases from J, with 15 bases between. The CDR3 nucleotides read TGTGCCAGCGAGGGGGTCGCTCTTTACAATGAGCAGTTCTTC. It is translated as CASEGVALYNEQFF.

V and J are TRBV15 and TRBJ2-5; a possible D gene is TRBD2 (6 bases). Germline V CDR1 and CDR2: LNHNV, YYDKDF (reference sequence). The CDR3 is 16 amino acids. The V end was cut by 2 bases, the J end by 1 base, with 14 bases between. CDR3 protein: CATSRSHGGPQETQYF. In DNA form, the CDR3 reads TGTGCCACCAGCAGAAGCCACGGGGGACCCCAAGAGACCCAGTACTTC.